Presented here are 8 T cell receptor beta chains from one specimen sequenced in a study of blood T cells in healthy people across ages. Primers used in a second PCR of about 7 to 12 cycles were a sample-barcoded 5' primer and a J-beta primer mix. TCRdb called the 5' RACE reads again in MiXCR, with one record for every CDR3 protein. The profile shows 760,000 or so distinct CDR3 sequences, roughly 25% of them singletons. This sample was shared with a second study, whose subject was T cells of mothers and their children.

The material sequenced was blood. These TCRs come from a boy between 10 and 17 years old in good health.

The rearrangement uses TRBV10-3 and TRBJ2-3, with 9 bases that match TRBD1. There are 13 residues in the CDR3. V shed 6 bases and J 3 bases; nucleotides not matched to a gene: 1. CDR1 is ENHRY, CDR2 SYGVKD, per germline. The CDR3: CAIRGQGTDTQYF. DNA of the CDR3: TGTGCCATCAGGGGACAGGGAACAGATACGCAGTATTTT.

This clonotype was observed a few times. This sequence joins TRBV5-1 and TRBJ2-5; TRBD1 is a possible D gene (6 bases). CDR1 is SGHRS and CDR2 is YFSETQ in the germline V gene. The V end was cut by 4 bases, the J end by 0 bases, with 13 bases between. The CDR3 extends over 15 amino acids. The CDR3 region has the DNA TGCGCCAGCAGCCAAGGAAGGGGGTACCAAGAGACCCAGTACTTC. Amino acids: CASSQGRGYQETQYF.

The chain joins TRBV19 to TRBJ2-5; TRBD2 matches 7 bases. The end of the DNA aligns better with TRBJ2-1, so the J call may be wrong. This CDR3 comprises 13 residues. From germline, CDR1 is LNHDA and CDR2 SQIVND (reference sequence). The CDR3 here is CASTTSRNNEQFF. CDR3 in DNA: TGTGCCAGTACGACTAGCAGGAACAATGAGCAGTTCTTC.

As regards this clonotype: The junction does not match germline at one end; this may be a read error. The chain joins TRBV27 to TRBJ2-1; TRBD1 might be the D (6 bases). The germline V gene has CDR1 MNHEY and CDR2 SMNVEV (reference sequence). There are 14 residues in the CDR3. The CDR3 coding sequence is TGTGCCAACAGTCCCATACAGGGATCCGGTGAGCAGTTCTTC. Translating it yields CANSPIQGSGEQFF.

The table lists this clonotype with a few counts. This chain connects TRBV7-3 to TRBJ2-2; 9 bases align to TRBD1. Germline V gene sequence: CDR1 SGHTA, CDR2 FQGTGA. V lost 9 bases, J lost 4 bases, and 6 bases stayed unmatched. This CDR3 contains 14 residues. CDR3 protein: CASRETGGTGELFF. The CDR3 DNA is TGTGCCAGTCGAGAGACAGGGGGCACCGGGGAGCTGTTTTTT.

The chain has TRBV25-1 and TRBJ2-5; D is unresolved. This CDR3 region has 12 residues. The germline V gene encodes CDR1 MGHDK and CDR2 SYGVNS. Trimming stripped 7 bases from V and 5 bases from J, with 11 bases between. CDR3 DNA sequence: TGTGCCAGCACTGACGGGTTGGAGACCCAGTACTTC. This translates into CASTDGLETQYF.

This clonotype was seen a few times. The rearrangement uses TRBV5-1 and TRBJ2-5; 9 bases are shared with TRBD1. This CDR3 contains 16 residues. Germline CDR1 reads SGHRS; CDR2 reads YFSETQ. J gave up 4 bases and V 4 bases, and 11 bases lay outside the gene matches. The CDR3 coding sequence is TGCGCCAGCAGCCTAACACGACAGGGGGGAGGAGAGACCCAGTACTTC. Translated, it gives CASSLTRQGGGETQYF.

This clonotype was detected only a few times. The chain joins TRBV25-1 to TRBJ2-2; tentatively, D is TRBD2 (5 bases). The V and J ends lost 3 bases and 7 bases respectively, with 9 bases between them. This CDR3 comprises 13 residues. Germline CDR1 and CDR2: MGHDK and SYGVNS. The CDR3 is CASSDIGDGELFF. CDR3 sequence (DNA): TGTGCCAGCAGTGATATCGGGGACGGGGAGCTGTTTTTT. Full variable domain (rest looked up from reference TRBV25-1 and TRBJ2-2): EADIYQTPRYLVIGTGKKITLECSQTMGHDKMYWYQQDPGMELHLIHYSYGVNSTEKGDLSSESTVSRIRTEHFPLTLESARPSHTSQYLCASSDIGDGELFFGEGSRLTVL.